The text below deals with one T cell receptor beta chain. Its matching antigen is unknown. Looked up from germline, CDR1 is SGHAT and CDR2 is FQDESV (reference sequence). With V trimmed by 4 bases and J by 3 bases, 14 bases remained unmatched. The CDR3 spans 17 residues. Libraries were prepared by immunoSEQ multiplex PCR; TCRdb keeps only in-frame clonotypes and omits some of them. The sample lists around 45,000 clones, less than 75% seen once, with roughly a quarter in the top ten. This sample stems from a study of radiotherapy plus CTLA-4 blockade in lung cancer. Study conclusions and caveats: There was expansion of tumor-derived TCR clones in blood after radiotherapy plus ipilimumab. The best predictor of response was reported to be early blood T cell clone dynamics, with interferon-beta.

The sequences come from peripheral blood, collected from a patient treated with radiotherapy plus ipilimumab. This TCR derives from a human donor with non-small cell lung cancer who had a partial response to radiotherapy plus ipilimumab. J is TRBJ1-2 and V is TRBV11-1, with TRBD1 matching over 7 bases. The CDR3 here is CASSSTSTGPDYYGYTF. The CDR3 DNA reads TGTGCCAGCAGCTCCACCTCGACAGGGCCGGATTACTATGGCTACACCTTC. The complete variable domain, with remaining parts taken from reference TRBV11-1 and TRBJ1-2, reads EAEVAQSPRYKITEKSQAVAFWCDPISGHATLYWYRQILGQGPELLVQFQDESVVDDSQLPKDRFSAERLKGVDSTLKIQPAELGDSAMYLCASSSTSTGPDYYGYTFGSGTRLTVV.